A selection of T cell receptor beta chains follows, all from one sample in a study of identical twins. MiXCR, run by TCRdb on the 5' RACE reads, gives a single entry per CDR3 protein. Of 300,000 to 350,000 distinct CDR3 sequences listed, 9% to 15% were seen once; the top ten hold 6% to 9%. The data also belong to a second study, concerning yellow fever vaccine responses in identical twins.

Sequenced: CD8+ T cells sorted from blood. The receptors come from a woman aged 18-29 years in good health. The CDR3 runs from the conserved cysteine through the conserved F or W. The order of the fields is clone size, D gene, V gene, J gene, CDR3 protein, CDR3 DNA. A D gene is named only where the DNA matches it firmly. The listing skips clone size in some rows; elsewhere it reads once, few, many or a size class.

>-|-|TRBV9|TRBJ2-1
CASAPPRTNEQFF
TGTGCCAGCGCTCCCCCCCGGACTAATGAGCAGTTCTTC
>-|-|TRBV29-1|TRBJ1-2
CSVEEGGFYGYTF
TGCAGCGTTGAAGAGGGTGGGTTCTACGGCTACACCTTC
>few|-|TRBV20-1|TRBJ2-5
CSAREEVGGLQETQYF
TGCAGTGCTAGAGAGGAGGTAGGGGGACTGCAAGAGACCCAGTATTTC
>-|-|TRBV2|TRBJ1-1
CASSEPAVAEAFF
TGTGCCAGCAGTGAACCTGCCGTCGCTGAAGCTTTCTTT
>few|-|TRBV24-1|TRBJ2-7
CATSDLSSYEQYF
TGTGCCACCAGTGACCTCAGTAGCTACGAGCAGTACTTC
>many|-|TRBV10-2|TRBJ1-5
CASSGPGGAQHF
TGCGCCAGCAGTGGCCCGGGGGGGGCCCAGCATTTT
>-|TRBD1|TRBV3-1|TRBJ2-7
CASSHWDSSYEQYF
TGTGCCAGCAGCCATTGGGACAGCTCCTACGAGCAGTACTTC
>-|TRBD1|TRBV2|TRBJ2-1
CASSSKTNPGTGRIDEQFF
TGTGCCAGCAGTTCAAAGACGAACCCCGGGACAGGGAGGATAGATGAGCAGTTCTTC
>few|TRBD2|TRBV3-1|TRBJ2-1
CASSQERASGTPGAENEQFF
TGTGCCAGCAGCCAAGAAAGGGCTAGCGGGACCCCGGGGGCGGAGAATGAGCAGTTCTTC
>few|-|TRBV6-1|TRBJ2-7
CASSEASGASEQYF
TGTGCCAGCAGTGAAGCTTCGGGAGCCAGCGAGCAGTACTTC
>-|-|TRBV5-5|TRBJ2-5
CASTSLGGRRETQYF
TGTGCCAGCACCTCATTAGGGGGTCGGAGAGAGACCCAGTACTTC
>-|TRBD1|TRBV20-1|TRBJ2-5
CSARRKEGDRGETQYF
TGCAGTGCTAGAAGAAAGGAGGGGGACAGGGGAGAGACCCAGTACTTC
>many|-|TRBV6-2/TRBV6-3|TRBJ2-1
CASSYSSGGGEEQFF
TGTGCCAGCAGTTACTCTAGCGGAGGGGGGGAGGAGCAGTTCTTC
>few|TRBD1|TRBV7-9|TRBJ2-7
CASSGGTGGSQYF
TGTGCCAGCAGCGGCGGGACAGGGGGTTCGCAGTACTTC
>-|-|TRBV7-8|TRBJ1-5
CASSLGRFVNSNQPQHF
TGTGCCAGCAGCTTAGGCCGGTTTGTGAATAGCAATCAGCCCCAGCATTTT
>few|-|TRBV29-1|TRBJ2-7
CSTRTTRSPYEQYF
TGCAGCACCCGCACGACTAGAAGTCCCTACGAGCAGTACTTC
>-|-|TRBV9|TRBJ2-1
CASSDPSAGDNEQFF
TGTGCCAGCAGCGACCCCTCGGCAGGAGACAATGAGCAGTTCTTC
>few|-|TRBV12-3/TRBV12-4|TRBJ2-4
CASTLRAHHSPAIQYF
TGTGCCAGCACGCTCAGGGCCCACCATTCCCCCGCCATTCAGTACTTC
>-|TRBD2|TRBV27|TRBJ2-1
CASRTIAGVNEQFF
TGTGCCAGCAGAACTATAGCGGGAGTCAATGAGCAGTTCTTC
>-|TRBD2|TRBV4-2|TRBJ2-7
CASSQDRTSGLYEQYF
TGTGCCAGCAGCCAAGATCGGACTAGCGGGCTCTACGAGCAGTACTTC
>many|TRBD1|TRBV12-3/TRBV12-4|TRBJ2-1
CASSILQGNEQFF
TGTGCCAGCAGTATCCTACAGGGGAATGAGCAGTTCTTC
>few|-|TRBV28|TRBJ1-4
CASSLQVNEKLFF
TGTGCCAGCAGTTTACAGGTTAATGAAAAACTGTTTTTT
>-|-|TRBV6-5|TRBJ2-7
CASSYDSRESTEQYF
TGTGCCAGCAGTTACGATTCTCGGGAGTCCACCGAGCAGTACTTC
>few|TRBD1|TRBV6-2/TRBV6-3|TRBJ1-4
CASSYLGTGASDYEKLFF
TGTGCCAGCAGTTACCTCGGGACAGGCGCTTCCGACTATGAAAAACTGTTTTTT
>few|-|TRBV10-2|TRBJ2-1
CASSETGDYNEQFF
TGCGCCAGCAGTGAGACGGGAGATTACAATGAGCAGTTCTTC
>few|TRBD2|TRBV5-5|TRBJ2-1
CASSRSGRASYNEQFF
TGTGCCAGCAGCCGTAGCGGGAGGGCCTCCTACAATGAGCAGTTCTTC
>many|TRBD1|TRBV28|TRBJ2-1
CASSLGRGPTEQFF
TGTGCCAGCAGTTTGGGTAGGGGGCCAACTGAGCAGTTCTTC